Listed below are T cell receptor beta chains from one sample, sequenced in a study of cytomegalovirus exposure and HLA in healthy donors. Here immunoSEQ multiplex PCR was the method, and the copy in TCRdb shows in-frame clones only, minus some. The sample contains approximately 110,000 clones, 70% to 80% of which appear only once. Sequenced material: PBMCs. The receptors were sampled from a man between 50 and 59 years old in good health and CMV-seronegative. Both conserved end residues are part of each CDR3. The D gene is left open where the match is weak. Size is stated for part of the rows, as once, few or many counts, or as a class when the clone is expanded.

D: .
J: TRBJ1-5
V: TRBV7-9
size: .
CDR3: CASSSGTGTLDNNQPQHF
DNA: TGTGCCAGCAGCTCCGGAACAGGGACGTTAGACAATAATCAGCCCCAGCATTTT

D: .
J: TRBJ2-1
V: TRBV5-1
size: .
CDR3: CASSLEGGEGDEQFF
DNA: TGCGCCAGCAGCTTGGAGGGGGGGGAAGGGGACGAGCAGTTCTTC

D: .
J: TRBJ1-1
V: TRBV28
size: .
CDR3: CASRLPGGLATEAFF
DNA: TGTGCCAGCAGACTCCCGGGGGGATTGGCTACTGAAGCTTTCTTT

D: .
J: TRBJ2-3
V: TRBV7-2
size: few
CDR3: CASSLVAVSTDTQYF
DNA: TGTGCCAGCAGCTTAGTTGCAGTAAGCACAGATACGCAGTATTTT

D: TRBD1
J: TRBJ2-7
V: TRBV7-2
size: .
CDR3: CASSRDRATYEQYF
DNA: TGTGCCAGCAGCCGGGACAGGGCCACCTACGAGCAGTACTTC

D: .
J: TRBJ2-7
V: TRBV18
size: .
CDR3: CASSPSGGYEQYF
DNA: TGTGCCAGCTCACCCTCGGGTGGGTACGAGCAGTACTTC

D: TRBD2
J: TRBJ2-5
V: TRBV11-2
size: .
CDR3: CASSLDLAVSQEAQYF
DNA: TGTGCCAGCAGCTTAGACCTAGCGGTCTCCCAAGAGGCCCAGTACTTC

D: .
J: TRBJ1-5
V: TRBV29-1
size: .
CDR3: CSVAQQGTDQPQHF
DNA: TGCAGCGTTGCACAACAGGGTACGGATCAGCCCCAGCATTTT

D: .
J: TRBJ2-3
V: TRBV18
size: .
CDR3: CASSQYQDWDTQYF
DNA: TGTGCCAGCTCACAATATCAGGACTGGGATACGCAGTATTTT

D: .
J: TRBJ2-3
V: TRBV2
size: .
CDR3: CASWDKDTQYF
DNA: TGTGCCAGCTGGGACAAAGATACGCAGTATTTT

D: .
J: TRBJ1-4
V: TRBV4-1
size: .
CDR3: CASSQGPVNEKLFF
DNA: TGCGCCAGCAGCCAGGGGCCGGTTAATGAAAAACTGTTTTTT

D: .
J: TRBJ2-5
V: TRBV21-1
size: .
CDR3: CASSQRVGGQETQYF
DNA: TGTGCCAGCAGCCAGAGGGTCGGAGGACAAGAGACCCAGTACTTC

D: TRBD1
J: TRBJ1-2
V: TRBV28
size: .
CDR3: CASTQGTGDGYTF
DNA: TGTGCCAGCACACAAGGGACAGGAGATGGCTACACCTTC